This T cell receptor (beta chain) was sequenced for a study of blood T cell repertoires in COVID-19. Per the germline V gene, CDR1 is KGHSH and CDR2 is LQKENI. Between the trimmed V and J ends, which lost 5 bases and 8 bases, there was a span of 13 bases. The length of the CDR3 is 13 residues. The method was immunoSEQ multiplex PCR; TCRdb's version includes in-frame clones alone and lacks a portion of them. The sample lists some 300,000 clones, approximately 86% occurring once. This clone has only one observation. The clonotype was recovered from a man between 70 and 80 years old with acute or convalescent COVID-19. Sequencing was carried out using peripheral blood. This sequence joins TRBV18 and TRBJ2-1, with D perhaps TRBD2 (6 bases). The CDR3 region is CASSGASEDEQFF. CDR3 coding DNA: TGTGCCAGCTCAGGGGCTAGCGAGGATGAGCAGTTCTTC.